These T cell receptor beta chains were read from a single sample in a study of CD8+CD57+ T cells in acquired aplastic anemia. TCRdb re-called the reads with MiXCR, one entry per CDR3 protein. The profile shows 300,000 or so distinct CDR3 sequences, 45% to 65% of them singletons. The sequenced material came from sorted CD4+, CD8+, or CD8+CD57+ T cells (not recorded which) from PBMCs. These TCRs come from a human donor with aplastic anemia. The CDR3 runs from the conserved cysteine through the conserved F or W. D genes are given only for firm matches. Clone size is given for some rows only: seen once, a few or many times, or a class if the clone is expanded.

d_gene: TRBD2; j_gene: TRBJ2-3; v_gene: TRBV20-1; abundance: many; CDR3nt: TGCAGTGCTAGAGTCTCCGGGGGGGGACGCACAGATACGCAGTATTTT; CDR3aa: CSARVSGGGRTDTQYF
d_gene: TRBD1; j_gene: TRBJ2-5; v_gene: TRBV18; abundance: many; CDR3nt: TGTGCCAGCTCACCAAACATGAATGGACAGGGTGAAGAGACCCAGTACTTC; CDR3aa: CASSPNMNGQGEETQYF
d_gene: .; j_gene: TRBJ2-7; v_gene: TRBV10-2; abundance: .; CDR3nt: TGCGCCAGCAGTGAGGTCATCTCCTACGAGCAGTACTTC; CDR3aa: CASSEVISYEQYF
d_gene: .; j_gene: TRBJ2-5; v_gene: TRBV7-2; abundance: .; CDR3nt: TGTGCCAGCAGCTCCACAGGGATACAAGAGACCCAGTACTTC; CDR3aa: CASSSTGIQETQYF
d_gene: .; j_gene: TRBJ1-1; v_gene: TRBV3-1; abundance: many; CDR3nt: TGTGCCAGCAGCCGTATAGAGGGGACTGAAGCTTTCTTT; CDR3aa: CASSRIEGTEAFF
d_gene: .; j_gene: TRBJ2-7; v_gene: TRBV7-2; abundance: .; CDR3nt: TGTGCCAGCAGCTTACACCGCGAGCAGTACTTC; CDR3aa: CASSLHREQYF
d_gene: TRBD1; j_gene: TRBJ1-1; v_gene: TRBV20-1; abundance: few; CDR3nt: TGCAGTGCTCCCGGGACAGGGAACTCTGAAGCTTTCTTT; CDR3aa: CSAPGTGNSEAFF
d_gene: .; j_gene: TRBJ2-3; v_gene: TRBV24-1; abundance: .; CDR3nt: TGTGCCACCAGTGAATCCAGGTCGGCGGGCTACACAGATACGCAGTATTTT; CDR3aa: CATSESRSAGYTDTQYF
d_gene: TRBD2; j_gene: TRBJ2-1; v_gene: TRBV20-1; abundance: .; CDR3nt: TGCAGTGCTAACCATTGGGAGGGCGGAAACAATGAGCAGTTCTTC; CDR3aa: CSANHWEGGNNEQFF
d_gene: .; j_gene: TRBJ2-3; v_gene: TRBV10-3; abundance: few; CDR3nt: TGTGCCATCAGACTGGACAGCACAGATACGCAGTATTTT; CDR3aa: CAIRLDSTDTQYF
d_gene: .; j_gene: TRBJ2-7; v_gene: TRBV10-3; abundance: .; CDR3nt: TGTGCCATCACGGAGGGGGGCGGAAGATCCTACGAGCAGTACTTC; CDR3aa: CAITEGGGRSYEQYF
d_gene: .; j_gene: TRBJ2-3; v_gene: TRBV2; abundance: many; CDR3nt: TGTGCCAGCTCCAAACTTTCCGGGGCCCCGTATTTT; CDR3aa: CASSKLSGAPYF
d_gene: .; j_gene: TRBJ2-3; v_gene: TRBV20-1; abundance: .; CDR3nt: TGCAGTGCTGGGGGGGGGCACACAGATACGCAGTATTTT; CDR3aa: CSAGGGHTDTQYF
d_gene: .; j_gene: TRBJ2-1; v_gene: TRBV15; abundance: .; CDR3nt: TGTGCCACCAGCAGTACCGGGACCCGGTTTGGCGAGCAGTTCTTC; CDR3aa: CATSSTGTRFGEQFF
d_gene: .; j_gene: TRBJ2-3; v_gene: TRBV20-1; abundance: few; CDR3nt: TGCAGTGCTAGAAAGGGGGGTACGCAGTATTTT; CDR3aa: CSARKGGTQYF
d_gene: TRBD1; j_gene: TRBJ1-6; v_gene: TRBV9; abundance: .; CDR3nt: TGTGCCAGCAGCGGGGGGGCAGGGGGCGGTTCACCCCTCCACTTT; CDR3aa: CASSGGAGGGSPLHF
d_gene: .; j_gene: TRBJ2-3; v_gene: TRBV2; abundance: many; CDR3nt: TGTGCCAGCAGCCGACAGGGAGGAGATACGCAGTATTTT; CDR3aa: CASSRQGGDTQYF
d_gene: TRBD1; j_gene: TRBJ1-5; v_gene: TRBV15; abundance: .; CDR3nt: TGTGCCACCAGCAGCCGTACAGGGGATAGCAATCAGCCCCAGCATTTT; CDR3aa: CATSSRTGDSNQPQHF
d_gene: .; j_gene: TRBJ2-5; v_gene: TRBV20-1; abundance: .; CDR3nt: TGCAGTGCAACCTCCCTGGGCTGGGAGACCCAGTACTTC; CDR3aa: CSATSLGWETQYF
d_gene: TRBD2; j_gene: TRBJ2-3; v_gene: TRBV20-1; abundance: many; CDR3nt: TGCAGTGCTAGCAGAGCGGGGGTTACCACAGATACGCAGTATTTT; CDR3aa: CSASRAGVTTDTQYF
d_gene: .; j_gene: TRBJ1-5; v_gene: TRBV6-4; abundance: .; CDR3nt: TGTGCCAGCAGGTCTCCCTACATGGGCAATCAGCCCCAGCATTTT; CDR3aa: CASRSPYMGNQPQHF
d_gene: .; j_gene: TRBJ2-7; v_gene: TRBV5-1; abundance: .; CDR3nt: TGCGCCAGCAGCTTGGGGACGGAGGAGTACTTC; CDR3aa: CASSLGTEEYF